The 30 T cell receptor beta chains reported below all come from one sample, sequenced in a study of monozygotic twins with inflammatory bowel disease. TCRdb reprocessed the 5' RACE reads, keeping one entry per CDR3 protein, no DNA. Found here are over 110,000 distinct CDR3 sequences; the top ten clones hold approximately 2.5%. The sequenced material came from blood. Receptors were obtained from a human donor with ulcerative colitis or Crohn's disease, or a healthy co-twin of an affected twin (not recorded which).

CDR3 residues: CASSRKSSGNTIYF. The chain carries TRBV6-6 and TRBJ1-3. The germline V gene has CDR1 MNHNY and CDR2 SVGAGI (reference sequence). The CDR3 sequence is 14 residues long.

CDR3: CASSPVGPANTEAFF. V is TRBV5-1 and J is TRBJ1-1. Germline CDR1 reads SGHRS; CDR2 reads YFSETQ. CDR3 length: 15 residues. Full variable domain (missing parts from reference TRBV5-1 and TRBJ1-1): KAGVTQTPRYLIKTRGQQVTLSCSPISGHRSVSWYQQTPGQGLQFLFEYFSETQRNKGNFPGRFSGRQFSNSRSEMNVSTLELGDSALYLCASSPVGPANTEAFFGQGTRLTVV.

This rearrangement joins TRBV5-1 to TRBJ1-1; TCRdb lists TRBD1, though no DNA is available to test this call. The CDR3 is made up of 13 amino acids. The germline gives CDR1 SGHRS, CDR2 YFSETQ. The CDR3 here is CASSLARAGETFF.

This chain joins TRBV7-6 and TRBJ1-3. The CDR3 is made up of 13 amino acids. Germline CDR1 and CDR2: SGHVS and FNYEAQ. The CDR3 region is CASSPALGNTIYF.

The chain couples TRBV6-5 to TRBJ2-5; the TCRdb D gene call, TRBD2, has no DNA to confirm it. The CDR3 totals 16 residues. Germline V lookup: CDR1 MNHEY, CDR2 SVGAGI. CDR3 region: CASSYSGGGHPRVQYF.

This chain connects TRBV10-3 to TRBJ2-5; absent DNA, TCRdb's TRBD1 call cannot be checked. The germline V gene encodes CDR1 ENHRY and CDR2 SYGVKD. The CDR3 is made up of 14 amino acids. The CDR3 loop is CAISGGVGSGTQYF.

The genes are TRBV6-5 and TRBJ2-2; with no DNA, the TCRdb D assignment of TRBD1 cannot be verified. CDR3 length: 15 amino acids. Germline values: CDR1 MNHEY, CDR2 SVGAGI. CDR3 protein: CASSFRTGYTGELFF.

CDR3 residues: CASSSGTILYEQYF. The chain employs TRBV28 and TRBJ2-7; TCRdb calls TRBD1, which cannot be checked without DNA. The CDR3 has 14 amino acids. Germline loops: CDR1 MDHEN, CDR2 SYDVKM.

V usage is TRBV9 and J usage is TRBJ2-3. CDR1 and CDR2 from the germline V gene are SGDLS and YYNGEE. CDR3 length: 15 amino acids. The CDR3 protein is CASSVSPGGTDTQYF.

This sequence joins TRBV19 and TRBJ2-1; TCRdb picks TRBD1, but there is no DNA to check that call. This CDR3 has 15 residues. Germline V CDR1 and CDR2: LNHDA, SQIVND (reference sequence). CDR3: CASSWGAGNDNEQFF.

V gene TRBV18 combines with J gene TRBJ2-1; TCRdb calls TRBD1, which cannot be checked without DNA. The CDR3 spans 11 residues. The germline gives CDR1 KGHSH, CDR2 LQKENI. This chain's CDR3 is CASSGTGGQFF.

V and J are TRBV14 and TRBJ1-6. Germline V gene data show CDR1 as SGHDN and CDR2 as FVKESK. The CDR3 has 14 amino acids. The CDR3 loop is CASSQWMGNSPLHF.

This chain links TRBV27 with TRBJ2-7; the D gene TCRdb calls, TRBD2, cannot be checked with no DNA. Germline loops: CDR1 MNHEY, CDR2 SMNVEV (reference sequence). The CDR3 is 15 amino acids. CDR3 in amino acids: CASSFIGGTSYEQYF.

This chain uses TRBV6-2 or TRBV6-3 with TRBJ2-1; TCRdb's D call, TRBD2, is unchecked because there is no DNA. The CDR3 consists of 12 residues. Per germline, CDR1 MNHEY and CDR2 SVGEGT. The CDR3: CASSTRGGGRFF.

The V and J genes are TRBV5-1 and TRBJ2-5; without DNA, the TCRdb call of TRBD2 cannot be checked. Germline V gives CDR1 SGHRS, CDR2 YFSETQ. The CDR3 contains 15 residues. Here the CDR3 reads CASTPTSGGAETQYF.

The genes are TRBV12-3 or TRBV12-4 and TRBJ1-6; TCRdb reports TRBD1, a call that lacks DNA to check it against. The CDR3 consists of 14 residues. CDR3 protein: CASNRQGSNSPLHF.

The chain has TRBV19 and TRBJ1-5. The germline V gene has CDR1 LNHDA and CDR2 SQIVND (reference sequence). The CDR3 runs 14 residues. This CDR3 is CASSIVGLDQPQHF. Supplemented by reference TRBV19 and TRBJ1-5, the full variable domain reads DGGITQSPKYLFRKEGQNVTLSCEQNLNHDAMYWYRQDPGQGLRLIYYSQIVNDFQKGDIAEGYSVSREKKESFPLTVTSAQKNPTAFYLCASSIVGLDQPQHFGDGTRLSIL.

V and J are TRBV7-6 and TRBJ1-1; the TCRdb D gene call, TRBD1, has no DNA to confirm it. Germline CDR1 is SGHVS and CDR2 is FNYEAQ. This CDR3 contains 14 residues. The CDR3 region is CASTRGGFNTEAFF.

The chain recombines TRBV7-2 with TRBJ2-7; with no DNA, the TCRdb D assignment of TRBD1 cannot be verified. The CDR3 covers 17 residues. Germline CDR1 SGHTA, CDR2 FQGNSA. The CDR3 region is CASSLRRPRGPHYEQYF.

V gene TRBV6-1 combines with J gene TRBJ2-7; TCRdb indicates TRBD1, and absent DNA this call remains unverified. The CDR3 contains 16 residues. Per germline, CDR1 MNHNS and CDR2 SASEGT. CDR3 sequence: CASSDIDRLGAYEQYF.

The rearrangement joins TRBV4-2 to TRBJ2-4. The CDR3 loop spans 16 amino acids. CDR1 and CDR2 from the germline V gene are LGHNA and YNFKEQ. This CDR3 is CASSHEKELAKNIQYF.

The chain uses TRBV19 and TRBJ1-6. The germline CDR1 and CDR2 sequences are LNHDA and SQIVND (reference sequence). The CDR3 is 14 amino acids. The chain's CDR3 is CASRSQLYNSPLHF.

The chain couples TRBV12-3 or TRBV12-4 to TRBJ2-7; TCRdb's D call, TRBD2, is unchecked because there is no DNA. The CDR3 length is 15 residues. CDR3: CASSFLAGGIYEQYF.

This chain uses TRBV19 with TRBJ1-1. The germline gives CDR1 LNHDA, CDR2 SQIVND (reference sequence). The CDR3 contains 13 residues. The CDR3 region is CASSDYMNTEAFF.

The genes are TRBV4-1 and TRBJ2-5; TCRdb picks TRBD1, but there is no DNA to check that call. Per the germline V gene, CDR1 is MGHRA and CDR2 is YSYEKL. The CDR3 has 14 amino acids. CDR3 region: CASSPVRQQETQYF.

This chain uses TRBV5-1 with TRBJ2-7; there is no DNA to check the TCRdb D call of TRBD2. Germline CDR1 is SGHRS and CDR2 is YFSETQ. This CDR3 comprises 17 residues. The CDR3 spells CASSLEWLAGASYEQYF.

The V gene is TRBV12-3 or TRBV12-4, the J gene TRBJ1-5; there is no DNA to check the TCRdb D call of TRBD1. The CDR3 runs to 18 residues. The CDR3 is CASSPAGGRDWGHQPQHF.

V gene TRBV7-9 combines with J gene TRBJ2-1; the D call from TCRdb, TRBD2, cannot be confirmed without DNA. CDR3 length: 17 residues. Germline V gene sequence: CDR1 SEHNR, CDR2 FQNEAQ (reference sequence). The CDR3 loop is CASSLPTSGGQYNEQFF.

The chain joins TRBV5-4 to TRBJ2-1; TCRdb calls TRBD1, which cannot be checked without DNA. This CDR3 is 15 amino acids long. Germline V gene data show CDR1 as SGHNT and CDR2 as YYREEE (reference sequence). The CDR3 spells CASSSRGRSYNEQFF.

The rearrangement links TRBV27 to TRBJ1-1; TCRdb outputs TRBD1, but without DNA this stays unchecked. This CDR3 is 15 amino acids long. From germline, CDR1 is MNHEY and CDR2 SMNVEV (reference sequence). CDR3 sequence reads: CASTRIGQGQTEAFF.